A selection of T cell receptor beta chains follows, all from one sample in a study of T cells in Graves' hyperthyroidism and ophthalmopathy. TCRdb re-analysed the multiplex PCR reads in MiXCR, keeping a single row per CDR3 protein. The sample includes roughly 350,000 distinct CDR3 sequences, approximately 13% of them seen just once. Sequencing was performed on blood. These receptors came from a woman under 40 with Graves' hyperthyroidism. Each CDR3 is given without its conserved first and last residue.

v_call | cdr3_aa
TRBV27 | ASGYWAGQGMMKLHPGELF
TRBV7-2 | ASSPGGRNEQF
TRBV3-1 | ASSQGYRTTGELF
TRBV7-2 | ASSLAEETQY
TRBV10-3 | AISEKGQGFGELF
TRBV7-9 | ASSLDAGVPYEQY
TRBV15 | ATSRGGQGGEKLF
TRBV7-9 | ASSQGQGAYGYT
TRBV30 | AWTTLGTDTQY
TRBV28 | ASRYPQGTSGKNYEQY
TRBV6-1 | ASSHNRLRAGKGNEKLF
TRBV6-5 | ASSYSSGTVTGELF
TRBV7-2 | ASSLYYYPTGNGSPLH
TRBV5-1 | ASSLVAGAGMEQF
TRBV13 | ASSGRGSSVETQY
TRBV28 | ASTRGPYDNNEQF
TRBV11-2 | ASSLVSTSSEAF
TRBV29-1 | SAARDGNTIY
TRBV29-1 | SVEDPSSGTGIEQY
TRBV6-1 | ASSSQARGSYEQY
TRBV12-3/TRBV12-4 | ASMRGAQGAEQF
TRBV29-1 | SADRGGGEQF
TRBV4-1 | ASSQLGSGLAGGDEQF
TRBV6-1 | AGGGVDGQPQH
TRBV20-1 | SAKTGGQDYNEQF
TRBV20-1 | SARTGAEPYEQY
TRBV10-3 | AISEDLGSGKQPQH
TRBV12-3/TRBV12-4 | ASSADRGYEQY
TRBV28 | ASSEDPRGYT
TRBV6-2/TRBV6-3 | ASSYRTLQVTGAF
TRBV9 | ASSVELFAGVSTGELF
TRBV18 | ASSPRGDRVNIQY
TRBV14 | ASSPLGGGGSSPSYEQY
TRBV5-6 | ASSGGVLSYEQY
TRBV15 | AASLEVSGNTIY
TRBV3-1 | ASTFGNTIY
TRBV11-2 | ASSLRGYLDGYT
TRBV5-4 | ASTVDWRTYEQY
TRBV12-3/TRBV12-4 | ASSLDRPTDTQY